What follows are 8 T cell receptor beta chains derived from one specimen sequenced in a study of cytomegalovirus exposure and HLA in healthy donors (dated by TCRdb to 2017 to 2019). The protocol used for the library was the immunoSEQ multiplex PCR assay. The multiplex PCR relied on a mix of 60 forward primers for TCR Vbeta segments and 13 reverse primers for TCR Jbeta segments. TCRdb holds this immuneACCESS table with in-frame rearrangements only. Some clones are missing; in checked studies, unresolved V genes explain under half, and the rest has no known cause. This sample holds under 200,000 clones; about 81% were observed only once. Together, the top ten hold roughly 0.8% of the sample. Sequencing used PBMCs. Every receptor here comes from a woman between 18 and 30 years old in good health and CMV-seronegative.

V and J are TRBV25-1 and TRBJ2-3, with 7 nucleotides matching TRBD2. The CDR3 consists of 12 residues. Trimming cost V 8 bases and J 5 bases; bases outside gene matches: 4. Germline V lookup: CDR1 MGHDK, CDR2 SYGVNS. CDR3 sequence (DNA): TGTGCCAGCGTAGCGGGCGTAGATACGCAGTATTTT. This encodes CASVAGVDTQYF.

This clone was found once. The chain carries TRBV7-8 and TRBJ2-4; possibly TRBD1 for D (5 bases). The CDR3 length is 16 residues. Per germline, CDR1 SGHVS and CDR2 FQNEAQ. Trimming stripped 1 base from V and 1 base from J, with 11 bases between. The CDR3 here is CASSLGGFGAKNIQYF. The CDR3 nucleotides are TGTGCCAGCAGCTTAGGGGGCTTTGGGGCCAAAAACATTCAGTACTTC.

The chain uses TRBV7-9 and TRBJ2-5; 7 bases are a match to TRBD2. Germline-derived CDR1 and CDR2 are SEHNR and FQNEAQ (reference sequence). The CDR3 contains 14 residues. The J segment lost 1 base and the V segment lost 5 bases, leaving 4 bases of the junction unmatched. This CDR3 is CASSRLAGQETQYF. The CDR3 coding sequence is TGTGCCAGCAGCCGTTTAGCGGGCCAAGAGACCCAGTACTTC.

CDR3 sequence: CASRGGVGEQFF. The CDR3 coding sequence is TGTGCCAGCAGGGGCGGGGTTGGAGAGCAGTTCTTC. The chain is built from TRBV2 and TRBJ2-1, with D possibly TRBD2 on 6 matching bases. Trimming shortened V by 6 bases and J by 10 bases, and 13 bases separated the two germline ends. Germline assignment: CDR1 SNHLY and CDR2 FYNNEI. This CDR3 comprises 12 residues.

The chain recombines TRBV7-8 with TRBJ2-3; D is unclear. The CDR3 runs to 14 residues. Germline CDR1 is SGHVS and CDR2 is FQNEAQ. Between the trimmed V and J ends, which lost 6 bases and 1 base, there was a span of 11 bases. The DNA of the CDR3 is TGTGCCAGCAGGCCCCTCTACGGCACAGATACGCAGTATTTT. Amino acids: CASRPLYGTDTQYF.

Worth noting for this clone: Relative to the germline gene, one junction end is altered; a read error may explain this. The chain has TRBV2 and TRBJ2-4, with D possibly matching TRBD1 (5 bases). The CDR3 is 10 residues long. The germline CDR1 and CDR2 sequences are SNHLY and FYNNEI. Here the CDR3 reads CANSRREQYF. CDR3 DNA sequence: TGTGCCAACAGTCGCAGGGAACAGTACTTC.

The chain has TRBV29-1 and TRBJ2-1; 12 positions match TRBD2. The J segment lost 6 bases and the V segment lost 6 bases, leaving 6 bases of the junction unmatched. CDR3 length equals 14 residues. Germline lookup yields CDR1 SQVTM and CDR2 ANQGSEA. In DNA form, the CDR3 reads TGCAGCGTCCTAGCGGGAGGGCCCAGCAATGAGCAGTTCTTC. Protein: CSVLAGGPSNEQFF.

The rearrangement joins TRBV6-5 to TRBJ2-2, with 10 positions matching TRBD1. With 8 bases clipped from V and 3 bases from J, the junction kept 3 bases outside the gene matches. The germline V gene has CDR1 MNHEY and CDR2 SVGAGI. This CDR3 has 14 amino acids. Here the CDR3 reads CASDGQGDTGELFF. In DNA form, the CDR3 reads TGTGCCAGCGATGGACAGGGGGACACCGGGGAGCTGTTTTTT.